These 11 T cell receptor beta chains share one sample of origin, sequenced in a study of neurological immune-mediated disorders. TCRdb fed the 5' RACE reads into MiXCR, producing one record per CDR3 protein. The profile shows approximately 36,000 distinct CDR3 sequences, 11% of them singletons. Time point described: technical triplicate 1. Sequencing was performed on PBMCs. These receptors came from a man in his sixties with HTLV-1-associated myelopathy (HAM/TSP).

This clonotype has ten or more counts. The chain uses TRBV28 and TRBJ2-1; D gene uncertain. Trimming shortened V by 1 base and J by 5 bases, and 12 bases separated the two germline ends. CDR1 and CDR2 from the germline V gene are MDHEN and SYDVKM. This CDR3 comprises 15 residues. Written as DNA, the CDR3 is TGTGCCAGCAGTTTATTTGCGGTCGAGGACAATGAGCAGTTCTTC. It codes for CASSLFAVEDNEQFF.

This clonotype has a count of ten or more. V gene TRBV29-1 combines with J gene TRBJ1-2; a possible D gene is TRBD1 (6 bases). The CDR3 spans 12 residues. Trimming took off 7 bases at V and 2 bases at J, with 11 bases between the two ends. Germline lookup yields CDR1 SQVTM and CDR2 ANQGSEA. DNA of the CDR3: TGCAGCGCCGAGGACAGAAACTATGGCTACACCTTC. This translates into CSAEDRNYGYTF. The full variable domain, in which reference TRBV29-1 and TRBJ1-2 provide the parts outside the CDR3, is SAVISQKPSRDICQRGTSLTIQCQVDSQVTMMFWYRQQPGQSLTLIATANQGSEATYESGFVIDKFPISRPNLTFSTLTVSNMSPEDSSIYLCSAEDRNYGYTFGSGTRLTVV.

This clonotype was detected many times. The V gene is TRBV10-2, the J gene TRBJ1-2, with D hard to call. With 5 bases removed from V and 2 bases from J, the gap between germline ends came to 9 bases. The CDR3 is 13 amino acids. CDR1 and CDR2 (germline): WSHSY, SAAADI. In DNA, the CDR3 is TGCGCCAGCAGTACATTACAGAACTATGGCTACACCTTC. Amino acids: CASSTLQNYGYTF.

This clonotype showed up many times. The V gene is TRBV25-1, the J gene TRBJ2-1, with D hard to call. Trimming took 6 bases from V and 0 from J, leaving 9 bases between them. This CDR3 contains 14 residues. Germline lookup yields CDR1 MGHDK and CDR2 SYGVNS. DNA of the CDR3: TGTGCCAGCAGACCTCTTAGCTCCTACAATGAGCAGTTCTTC. Translating gives CASRPLSSYNEQFF.

Worth noting for this clonotype: No DNA is shown, since the ends of the CDR3 on it are uncertain; the CDR3 is the one TCRdb lists. The chain joins TRBV20-1 to TRBJ1-3. The CDR3 spans 20 residues, counting both ends. Germline V gene data show CDR1 as DFQATT and CDR2 as SNEGSKA (reference sequence). The CDR3 loop is CSFYICSAREGSSSGNTIYF.

This clonotype was recorded many times. The gene calls are TRBV5-1 and TRBJ2-2, with 9 bases identical to TRBD2. The CDR3 contains 19 residues. Germline lookup yields CDR1 SGHRS and CDR2 YFSETQ. V shed 2 bases and J 2 bases; nucleotides not matched to a gene: 13. The CDR3 spells CASSFRGLARRINTGELFF. The DNA of the CDR3 is TGCGCCAGCAGCTTCCGGGGACTAGCCCGACGTATTAACACCGGGGAGCTGTTTTTT.

The table lists this clonotype with many counts. The V and J genes are TRBV5-1 and TRBJ2-6; a weak D match, TRBD1 (6 bases). The CDR3 extends over 21 amino acids. From germline, CDR1 is SGHRS and CDR2 YFSETQ. Trimming left V 4 bases short and J 0 bases short, with 26 bases between. CDR3 DNA sequence: TGCGCCAGCAGCAAGGGAGACAGGTTGTTTTATTATGACTCTGGGGCCAACGTCCTGACTTTC. Translating gives CASSKGDRLFYYDSGANVLTF. Full variable domain (outside the CDR3, taken from reference TRBV5-1 and TRBJ2-6): KAGVTQTPRYLIKTRGQQVTLSCSPISGHRSVSWYQQTPGQGLQFLFEYFSETQRNKGNFPGRFSGRQFSNSRSEMNVSTLELGDSALYLCASSKGDRLFYYDSGANVLTFGAGSRLTVL.

There are many counts of this clonotype. V gene TRBV5-1 combines with J gene TRBJ1-2, with 11 bases fitting TRBD1. Germline V gives CDR1 SGHRS, CDR2 YFSETQ. With 4 bases clipped from V and 7 bases from J, the junction kept 12 bases outside the gene matches. The CDR3 runs to 16 residues. The CDR3 region has the DNA TGCGCCAGCAGCCCCTCTGGACAGGGGGCTTCAGTTGGCTACACCTTC. Protein sequence: CASSPSGQGASVGYTF.

This clonotype was seen at least ten times. The chain has TRBV2 and TRBJ1-2; tentatively, D is TRBD1 (5 bases). The CDR3 runs to 15 residues. V lost 7 bases and J 3 bases, leaving 18 bases between the germline ends. From germline, CDR1 is SNHLY and CDR2 FYNNEI. CDR3 bases: TGTGCCAGCAATATAGGGGCCCGGACGGACTATGGCTACACCTTC. It yields the protein CASNIGARTDYGYTF. The variable domain in full, with the rest retrieved from reference TRBV2 and TRBJ1-2, is EPEVTQTPSHQVTQMGQEVILRCVPISNHLYFYWYRQILGQKVEFLVSFYNNEISEKSEIFDDQFSVERPDGSNFTLKIRSTKLEDSAMYFCASNIGARTDYGYTFGSGTRLTVV.

This clonotype was detected ten times or more. The chain carries TRBV7-2 and TRBJ2-6, with D unclear. Germline CDR1 is SGHTA and CDR2 is FQGNSA. With 5 bases removed from V and 2 bases from J, the gap between germline ends came to 13 bases. The CDR3 extends over 16 amino acids. The CDR3 region has the DNA TGTGCCAGCAGCCCCACCTCGGTAGCTGGGGCCAACGTCCTGACTTTC. As protein: CASSPTSVAGANVLTF.

The CDR3 DNA reads TGCGCCAGCGGCGGACAGGGCAAGGGGGAGACCCAGTACTTC. This gives the protein CASGGQGKGETQYF. The chain couples TRBV5-1 to TRBJ2-5, with 8 bases aligning to TRBD1. The CDR3 is 14 residues long. CDR1 is SGHRS and CDR2 is YFSETQ in the germline V gene. V shed 7 bases and J 5 bases; nucleotides not matched to a gene: 10. Full variable domain (rest looked up from reference TRBV5-1 and TRBJ2-5): KAGVTQTPRYLIKTRGQQVTLSCSPISGHRSVSWYQQTPGQGLQFLFEYFSETQRNKGNFPGRFSGRQFSNSRSEMNVSTLELGDSALYLCASGGQGKGETQYFGPGTRLLVL.